These 13 T cell receptor beta chains were sequenced from one sample in a study of blood T cell repertoires in COVID-19 (dated by TCRdb to about 2020). Library preparation was by the immunoSEQ multiplex PCR assay. TCRdb retrieved this table from immuneACCESS and kept in-frame rearrangements only. Not all clones are present; in checked studies, unresolved V genes account for under half, and no reason is known for the remainder. For this sample the table gives under 25,000 clones, of which roughly 88% were detected only once. The ten biggest clones cover around 22% of the sample. The specimen was peripheral blood. The receptors stem from a man between 65 and 85 years old in a cohort sampled during active COVID-19.

This clone has a single count. This chain connects TRBV6-1 to TRBJ2-3; 9 nucleotides align to TRBD2. The CDR3 runs to 17 residues. Germline V gene data show CDR1 as MNHNS and CDR2 as SASEGT. V shed 2 bases and J 6 bases; nucleotides not matched to a gene: 12. The chain's CDR3 is CASSEMRLAGLEDTQYF. CDR3 nucleotides: TGTGCCAGCAGTGAAATGAGGCTAGCGGGACTTGAGGATACGCAGTATTTT.

The chain couples TRBV28 to TRBJ2-7; TRBD2 matches at 14 bases. The CDR3 consists of 15 residues. CDR1 and CDR2 from the germline V gene are MDHEN and SYDVKM. V trimming: 5 bases; J trimming: 2 bases; junction bases outside the gene matches: 2. CDR3 sequence reads: CASSPGLAGAYEQYF. CDR3 in DNA: TGTGCCAGCAGTCCGGGACTAGCGGGAGCCTACGAGCAGTACTTC.

The CDR3 DNA reads as TGTGCCAGCAGCTCCGCCGGAGGCGCAGATACGCAGTATTTT. Its translation: CASSSAGGADTQYF. The gene calls are TRBV28 and TRBJ2-3; D is perhaps TRBD2 (5 bases). The V end was cut by 6 bases, the J end by 4 bases, with 14 bases between. The CDR3 has 14 residues. In germline, CDR1 is MDHEN, CDR2 SYDVKM.

Notes on this clone: The sample contains more than one DNA sequence encoding this CDR3. V is TRBV27 and J is TRBJ2-7; 7 bases map to TRBD2. From germline, CDR1 is MNHEY and CDR2 SMNVEV (reference sequence). This CDR3 has 16 amino acids. The junction had 14 bases not matched to a gene; V was cut back by 2 bases and J by 7 bases. In DNA form, the CDR3 reads TGTGCCAGCAGTTTAACCCCTAGCGGAACCCCTATAGAGCAGTACTTC. Translation: CASSLTPSGTPIEQYF.

DNA of the CDR3: TGCGCCAGCAGTAGGACTAGTGAGCAGGAGCTGTTTTTT. Translating gives CASSRTSEQELFF. The V gene is TRBV5-1, the J gene TRBJ2-2; 7 bases match TRBD2. Germline CDR1 SGHRS, CDR2 YFSETQ. CDR3 length equals 13 residues. J lost 10 bases, V lost 5 bases, and 8 bases had no gene match.

The V gene is TRBV3-1 (or the pseudogene TRBV3-2), the J gene TRBJ2-1; 14 bases align to TRBD2. Germline values: CDR1 LGHDT, CDR2 YNNKEL (reference sequence). The CDR3 totals 15 residues. V lost 1 base, J lost 14 bases, and 7 bases stayed unmatched. DNA of the CDR3: TGTGCCAGCAGCCAAGGTCGACTAGCGGGAGGGCGAAAGTTCTTC. Translating gives CASSQGRLAGGRKFF.

The CDR3 nucleotides read TGTGCCACCAGCCCAGGGGTTTATAGCACAGATACGCAGTATTTT. It yields the protein CATSPGVYSTDTQYF. The V gene is TRBV24-1, the J gene TRBJ2-3; maybe TRBD1 (6 bases). This CDR3 has 15 residues. The V gene lost 7 bases and the J gene lost 0 bases, with 13 bases spanning the gap. Germline assignment: CDR1 KGHDR and CDR2 SFDVKD.

Turning to this clone: The same CDR3 is also encoded by other DNA sequences in this sample. This chain connects TRBV30 to TRBJ1-2; 8 bases agree with TRBD1. V shed 2 bases and J 4 bases; nucleotides not matched to a gene: 3. Per the germline V gene, CDR1 is GTSNPN and CDR2 is SVGIG (reference sequence). This CDR3 spans 13 amino acids. CDR3 region: CAWSRDRPYGYTF. The CDR3, as DNA: TGTGCCTGGAGTCGGGACAGGCCCTATGGCTACACCTTC. The full variable domain, its missing parts supplied by reference TRBV30 and TRBJ1-2, is SQTIHQWPATLVQPVGSPLSLECTVEGTSNPNLYWYRQAAGRGLQLLFYSVGIGQISSEVPQNLSASRPQDRQFILSSKKLLLSDSGFYLCAWSRDRPYGYTFGSGTRLTVV.

The gene calls are TRBV2 and TRBJ1-5; weak D call: TRBD1 (6 bases). The germline V gene has CDR1 SNHLY and CDR2 FYNNEI. CDR3 length: 14 residues. The V and J ends lost 4 bases and 4 bases respectively, with 11 bases between them. CDR3 DNA sequence: TGTGCCAGCAGTGTTCGGCAGGGGAATCAGCCCCAGCATTTT. Translation: CASSVRQGNQPQHF.

The chain recombines TRBV28 with TRBJ1-2; D ambiguous. The CDR3 runs 13 residues. In germline, CDR1 is MDHEN, CDR2 SYDVKM. V was clipped by 6 bases and J by 5 bases, with 13 bases between them. CDR3 protein: CASRTGSNYGYTF. CDR3 coding DNA: TGTGCCAGCAGAACCGGGAGCAATTATGGCTACACCTTC.

With respect to this clone: The same CDR3 arises from other DNA sequences in this sample as well. The CDR3 region is CASRAPYGYTF. Written as DNA, the CDR3 is TGTGCCAGCAGAGCCCCTTATGGCTACACCTTC. V and J are TRBV28 and TRBJ1-2; unclear D gene. V was cut by 6 bases and J by 5 bases, with 7 bases left in between. Germline-derived CDR1 and CDR2 are MDHEN and SYDVKM. The CDR3 spans 11 residues.

The rearrangement uses TRBV6-5 and TRBJ1-6; TRBD1 agrees at 8 bases. Trimming at V came to 6 bases and at J to 8 bases, leaving 6 bases not matched to a gene. Germline lookup yields CDR1 MNHEY and CDR2 SVGAGI. This CDR3 has 14 amino acids. This CDR3 is CASRGQGFDSPLHF. DNA for the CDR3: TGTGCCAGCAGAGGACAGGGTTTTGATTCACCCCTCCACTTT.

The chain couples TRBV9 to TRBJ2-5; 8 bases fit TRBD2. CDR1 and CDR2 from the germline V gene are SGDLS and YYNGEE. The CDR3 runs to 16 residues. The V segment lost 0 bases and the J segment 5 bases; nucleotides outside the gene matches: 9. As DNA, the CDR3 is TGTGCCAGCAGCGTAGGTGGAGCGGGAGTGAAGGAGACCCAGTACTTC. As protein: CASSVGGAGVKETQYF.